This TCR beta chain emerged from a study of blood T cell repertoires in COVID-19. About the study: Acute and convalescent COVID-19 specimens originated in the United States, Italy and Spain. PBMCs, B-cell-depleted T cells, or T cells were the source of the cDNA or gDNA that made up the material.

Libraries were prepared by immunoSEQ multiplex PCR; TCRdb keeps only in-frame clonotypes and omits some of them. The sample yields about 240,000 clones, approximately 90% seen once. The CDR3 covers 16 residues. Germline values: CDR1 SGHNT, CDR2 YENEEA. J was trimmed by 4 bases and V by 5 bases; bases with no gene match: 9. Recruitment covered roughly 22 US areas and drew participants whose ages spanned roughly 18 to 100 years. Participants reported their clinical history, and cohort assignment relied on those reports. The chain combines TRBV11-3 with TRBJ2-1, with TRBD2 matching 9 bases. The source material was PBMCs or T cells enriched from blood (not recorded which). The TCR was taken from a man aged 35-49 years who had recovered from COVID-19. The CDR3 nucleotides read TGTGCCAGCAGCGCTAAATCTAGCGGGGCTTACAATGAGCAGTTCTTC. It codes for CASSAKSSGAYNEQFF.